This T cell receptor beta chain was obtained from a study of cytomegalovirus exposure and HLA in healthy donors. Overall study results and limits: Most TCR sequences proved rare, with some public TCRs found in many donors. A later look showed TCR association rates differing by HLA locus, highest for DRB1 and lowest for HLA-C.

The germline CDR1 and CDR2 sequences are LNHDA and SQIVND (reference sequence). The V and J ends lost 5 bases and 2 bases respectively, with 11 bases between them. The CDR3 covers 14 residues. Points on this clone: Its antigen remains unknown.

This cohort consisted of healthy bone marrow donors. PCR employed 60 Vbeta and 13 Jbeta primers. Profiling relied on immunoSEQ multiplex PCR, and the TCRdb table lists in-frame clones only, not all of them. The data show approximately 120,000 clones, around 80% seen once. The V call is TRBV19, the J call TRBJ2-3; D remains unclear. The sample taken for sequencing was PBMCs. This receptor was obtained from a woman under 40 in good health and CMV-seronegative. The DNA of the CDR3 is TGTGCCAGTAGTGGGCCGGCTTTCACAGATACGCAGTATTTT. Its protein product is CASSGPAFTDTQYF.